The present TCR beta chain was sequenced within a study of OX40 agonist ivuxolimab in advanced cancers. Across the whole study: Partial responses occurred in three patients (one hepatocellular carcinoma, two cutaneous melanoma).

Autoimmune disease history or systemic immunosuppression led to patients being barred. The CDR3 contains 11 residues. CDR1 is DFQATT, CDR2 SNEGSKA, per germline (reference sequence). The assay was immunoSEQ multiplex PCR, and TCRdb's table has in-frame clones only and misses some. Among more than 100,000 clones listed, more than 80% were seen once. Material: CD4+ or CD8+ T cells sorted from blood, obtained in a trial of the OX40 agonist ivuxolimab. The TCR was taken from an adult with an advanced solid tumor such as melanoma, head and neck, liver or kidney cancer. The chain links TRBV20-1 to TRBJ2-7, with TRBD1 identical over 7 bases. Written as DNA, the CDR3 is TGCAGCTCACAGGGGCTCTACGAGCAGTACTTC. This gives the protein CSSQGLYEQYF.